This T cell receptor (beta chain) was retrieved from a study of CD8+CD57+ T cells in acquired aplastic anemia. Looking at the study overall: DNA recovered from sorted CD4+ and CD8+ cells had a mean of approximately 3.4 ug. Approximately 10 million reads, on average, were obtained for CD4+ cells from healthy donors.

This clonotype was seen once. The CDR3 totals 13 residues. CDR1 SNHLY and CDR2 FYNNEI come from the germline V gene. V was trimmed by 6 bases and J by 5 bases, leaving 11 bases between them. Genomic DNA provided the template from which TCR beta VDJ and CDR3 profiles were obtained. Each CDR3 protein is one row after TCRdb ran MiXCR on the reads. The table has roughly 80,000 distinct CDR3 sequences, more than 40% seen once. This chain connects TRBV2 to TRBJ2-1; D is possibly TRBD1 (6 bases). This clonotype was obtained from a human donor in good health, serving as a control. Sequenced material: sorted CD4+, CD8+, or CD8+CD57+ T cells (not recorded which) from PBMCs. CDR3: CASSYTGNNEQFF. The CDR3 coding sequence is TGTGCCAGCAGCTACACAGGGAACAATGAGCAGTTCTTC.